This T cell receptor beta chain was observed in a study of cytomegalovirus exposure and HLA in healthy donors. Turning to the study itself: Earlier results showed approximately 110 million unique TCR beta sequences derived from some 180 million T cells.

V gave up 3 bases and J gave up 3 bases, with 11 bases separating them. The CDR3 contains 14 residues. The V gene's germline CDR1 is MNHEY and CDR2 SMNVEV (reference sequence). Findings and caveats of the study: Differences between HLA loci emerged in a later analysis of TCR association rates, with DRB1 most and HLA-C fewest. Cytomegalovirus-associated TCR beta chains were listed, numbering some 180. A missense DCLRE1C variant was associated with V- and J-gene trimming of TCR beta chains in a later analysis, and an independent cohort replicated the association.

Primers: 60 Vbeta forward and 13 Jbeta reverse. The method was immunoSEQ multiplex PCR; TCRdb's version includes in-frame clones alone and lacks a portion of them. Of 100,000 to 150,000 clones in the sample, roughly 80% were seen once. With regard to this clone: Its specificity is not known.

The specimen was PBMCs. This TCR was sampled from a man between 18 and 29 years old in good health and CMV-seronegative. The chain couples TRBV27 to TRBJ1-1; D unclear. CDR3 sequence reads: CASSFSFRDTEAFF. CDR3 bases: TGTGCCAGCAGTTTTTCCTTCCGGGACACTGAAGCTTTCTTT.